These 32 T cell receptor beta chains were sequenced from one sample in a study of tumor-infiltrating lymphocytes in primary liver carcinoma. Production of TCR beta cDNA used approximately 0.55 ug total RNA together with a constant-region primer. The TCR beta library was amplified through three nested multiplex PCR rounds in a modified ARM-PCR procedure. Each of the first two PCR rounds ran nine to ten cycles with TRBV1-TRBV30 forward and C-beta reverse primers. One entry per CDR3 protein results from TCRdb running MiXCR on the multiplex PCR reads. The sample contains 150,000 to 200,000 distinct CDR3 sequences, about 85% of which appear only once. The tissue used was unsorted bulk material of about 20-33 mg. RNA and DNA were co-extracted from it with the AllPrep DNA/RNA mini kit. Sequencing was performed on tumor tissue from primary liver carcinoma. The source of these receptors is a man aged 40-50 years with primary liver carcinoma and hepatitis B virus infection.

Regarding this clonotype: As the CDR3 is not closed by the conserved phenylalanine or tryptophan, this likely results from a read error. The V call is TRBV12-3 or TRBV12-4, the J call TRBJ2-2; D unclear. The CDR3 is 14 residues long. Here the CDR3 DNA reads TGTACCACCAGTTTAAGGCGACACACCGGGGAGCTGTTTCTT. This gives the protein CTTSLRRHTGELFL.

In the case of this clonotype: The germline gene is not matched at one end of the junction; a read error may be the cause. CDR3 amino acids: CASRWKLSYEQYF. CDR3 DNA sequence: TGTGCCAGCAGGTGGAAGCTATCCTACGAGCAATACTTC. The chain recombines TRBV11-1 with TRBJ2-7; unclear D gene. The CDR3 covers 13 residues. Germline CDR1 SGHAT, CDR2 FQDESV (reference sequence). The variable domain in full, completed from reference TRBV11-1 and TRBJ2-7, reads EAEVAQSPRYKITEKSQAVAFWCDPISGHATLYWYRQILGQGPELLVQFQDESVVDDSQLPKDRFSAERLKGVDSTLKIQPAELGDSAMYLCASRWKLSYEQYFGPGTRLTVT.

Comments on this clonotype: One junction end does not reproduce the germline sequence, and a read error may be involved. This rearrangement joins TRBV4-2 to TRBJ2-7; the D gene could be TRBD1 or TRBD2 (5 bases each). The CDR3 consists of 17 residues. CDR1 LGHNA and CDR2 YNFKEQ come from the germline V gene. The CDR3 nucleotides read TGTTCCAGCAGCCGGAACTGGGTGGGAGACAGTTCCTACGAGCAGTACTTC. Protein: CSSSRNWVGDSSYEQYF.

This clonotype was detected only once. The junction departs from the called germline gene at one end, perhaps through a read error. The V gene is TRBV10-2, the J gene TRBJ2-1, with a weak D call TRBD2 (5 bases). Looked up from germline, CDR1 is WSHSY and CDR2 is SAAADI. The CDR3 has 12 amino acids. CDR3 DNA sequence: TGCGCCAGCAGTGGGTCGACTCGGGGTCAGAGCTTC. Translated, it gives CASSGSTRGQSF.

This clonotype counts as medium-sized. This chain links TRBV29-1 with TRBJ1-2, with a possible D match to TRBD1 (5 bases). This CDR3 has 14 residues. In germline, CDR1 is SQVTM, CDR2 ANQGSEA. The ends were cut back, 1 base at V and 6 bases at J, with 15 bases in the middle. The CDR3 sequence is CSVEAEEGVDGYTF. The CDR3 nucleotides read TGCAGCGTTGAAGCGGAAGAAGGGGTGGATGGCTACACCTTC.

The chain couples TRBV29-1 to TRBJ2-4, with D perhaps given as TRBD1 or TRBD2 (6 bases each). Germline CDR1 is SQVTM and CDR2 is ANQGSEA. This CDR3 spans 13 amino acids. CDR3 nucleotides: TGCAATGTTGAGTACGGGGGCGCAGACATTCAGTACTTC. This translates into CNVEYGGADIQYF.

This rearrangement joins TRBV11-1 to TRBJ2-1; TRBD2 matches at 9 bases. J gave up 2 bases and V 2 bases, and 10 bases lay outside the gene matches. Germline loops: CDR1 SGHAT, CDR2 FQDESV (reference sequence). This CDR3 spans 18 amino acids. CDR3 sequence: CASSLYPSAGGTYNEQFF. CDR3 sequence (DNA): TGTGCCAGCAGCTTATACCCCTCCGCGGGAGGGACCTACAATGAGCAGTTCTTC. Variable domain in full (rest from reference TRBV11-1 and TRBJ2-1): EAEVAQSPRYKITEKSQAVAFWCDPISGHATLYWYRQILGQGPELLVQFQDESVVDDSQLPKDRFSAERLKGVDSTLKIQPAELGDSAMYLCASSLYPSAGGTYNEQFFGPGTRLTVL.

This clonotype was seen a handful of times. This may arise from a read error, as a much more abundant clone is one base away. The rearrangement joins TRBV5-4 to TRBJ1-3, with D maybe TRBD1 (6 bases). The germline V gene encodes CDR1 SGHNT and CDR2 YYREEE (reference sequence). The CDR3 contains 14 residues. The CDR3 DNA is TGTGCCAGCAGCTTGGACAGGGCTGGAAAGACCATATATTTT. It codes for CASSLDRAGKTIYF.

The genes are TRBV5-4 and TRBJ2-5; TRBD1 aligns across 7 bases. In germline, CDR1 is SGHNT, CDR2 YYREEE (reference sequence). The CDR3 length is 13 residues. V shed 6 bases and J 4 bases; nucleotides not matched to a gene: 6. This chain's CDR3 is CASISDRIETQYF. The CDR3 DNA reads as TGTGCCAGCATCTCGGACAGGATAGAGACCCAGTACTTC.

The rearrangement links TRBV4-3 to TRBJ2-1; D unclear. V lost 3 bases and J 0 bases, leaving 12 bases between the germline ends. This CDR3 spans 16 amino acids. Germline CDR1 is LGHNA and CDR2 is YSLEER. This CDR3 is CASSHDRTGSYNEQFF. CDR3 bases: TGCGCCAGCAGCCACGATCGGACGGGCTCCTACAATGAGCAGTTCTTC.

With regard to this clonotype: The conserved phenylalanine or tryptophan is not found at the CDR3 terminus, so this likely reflects a read error. The chain employs TRBV29-1 and TRBJ1-1; D is uncertain. This CDR3 is 13 amino acids long. Germline V gene sequence: CDR1 SQVTM, CDR2 ANQGSEA. The chain's CDR3 is CNAQSQKNTEAFI. The DNA of the CDR3 is TGCAATGCTCAGAGCCAGAAGAACACTGAAGCTTTCATT.

A note on this clonotype: A much larger clone differs from this one at a single base, so this may be a read error. In DNA form, the CDR3 reads TGCGCCAGCAGCTTGGGACAGACGAACACTAAAGCTTTCTTT. Its translation is CASSLGQTNTKAFF. The chain is built from TRBV5-1 and TRBJ1-1; perhaps TRBD1 as D (5 bases). The germline V gene encodes CDR1 SGHRS and CDR2 YFSETQ. CDR3 size: 14 residues.

Concerning this clonotype itself: Since no conserved phenylalanine or tryptophan closes the CDR3, a read error is the likely cause. This chain links TRBV5-6 with TRBJ2-5; D is ambiguous. Germline CDR1 and CDR2: SGHDT and YYEEEE. V lost 0 bases and J 0 bases, leaving 6 bases between the germline ends. CDR3 length: 14 amino acids. For the CDR3, the DNA is TGTGCCAGCAGCTTGGAGGGTAACCAAGAGACCCAGTACTCC. Its protein is CASSLEGNQETQYS.

V and J are TRBV12-3 or TRBV12-4 and TRBJ2-5; D remains ambiguous. Between the trimmed V and J ends, which lost 7 bases and 3 bases, there was a span of 12 bases. The CDR3 consists of 13 residues. The CDR3 loop reads CASNLRSKETQYF. In DNA form, the CDR3 reads TGTGCCAGCAATTTGAGGTCAAAAGAGACCCAGTACTTC.

In the case of this clonotype: Possible read error: a much larger clone is one base away. This chain joins TRBV28 and TRBJ1-6; possibly TRBD1 for D (5 bases). The CDR3 contains 15 residues. The germline V gene has CDR1 MDHEN and CDR2 SYDVKM. The CDR3 is CASSLQGEWDSPFHF. In DNA form, the CDR3 reads TGTGCCAGCAGTTTGCAGGGAGAGTGGGATTCACCCTTCCACTTT.

On this clonotype: Because it lacks the conserved phenylalanine or tryptophan at the end, this CDR3 is likely a read error. The CDR3 nucleotides are TGCGCCATCAGCCAACCAGGGACAGCCTACAATGAGCAGTTCTCC. Translating it yields CAISQPGTAYNEQFS. The chain carries TRBV4-1 and TRBJ2-1, with 7 bases lining up with TRBD1. CDR1 and CDR2 (germline): MGHRA, YSYEKL. The CDR3 contains 15 residues.

This clonotype is a singleton in its sample. A read error may account for a junction end that differs from germline. The chain combines TRBV11-2 with TRBJ2-6; D may be TRBD1 (5 bases). The CDR3 is 16 amino acids. Germline V lookup: CDR1 SGHAT, CDR2 FQNNGV. The DNA of the CDR3 is TGTGCCAGCAACTTGACAGAGAGAACTGGGGCCAACGTCCAGACTTTC. It is translated as CASNLTERTGANVQTF. Filled out from reference TRBV11-2 and TRBJ2-6, the complete variable domain reads EAGVAQSPRYKIIEKRQSVAFWCNPISGHATLYWYQQILGQGPKLLIQFQNNGVVDDSQLPKDRFSAERLKGVDSTLKIQPAKLEDSAVYLCASNLTERTGANVQTFGAGSRLTVL.

This sequence joins TRBV29-1 and TRBJ2-2; 10 nucleotides match TRBD1. Trimming took 4 bases from V and 9 from J; bases not matched to a gene: 11. Germline CDR1 reads SQVTM; CDR2 reads ANQGSEA. CDR3 length: 15 residues. This chain's CDR3 is CSVVGQGDHTRELFF. The CDR3 DNA follows: TGCAGCGTTGTAGGACAGGGGGATCATACCCGGGAGCTGTTTTTT.

This clonotype was detected only a few times. With a much larger clone just one base away, this may be a read error. The rearrangement joins TRBV4-1 to TRBJ2-7, with D maybe TRBD2 (5 bases). The CDR3 consists of 11 residues. Germline V gene lookup returns CDR1 MGHRA and CDR2 YSYEKL. CDR3 in amino acids: CTSSQGSEQYF. CDR3 DNA sequence: TGCACCAGCAGCCAAGGGAGTGAGCAGTACTTC.

Of note for this clonotype: One end of the junction varies from germline; a read error may be responsible. This chain links TRBV5-1 with TRBJ2-5, with 9 bases lining up with TRBD1. Germline CDR1 and CDR2: SGHRS and YFSETQ. This CDR3 has 17 amino acids. The CDR3 DNA reads TGCGCCAGCAGCTTGGGACGGTACAGGGGGCATAGAGAGACTCAGTACTTC. The encoded protein is CASSLGRYRGHRETQYF. The variable domain in full, completed from reference TRBV5-1 and TRBJ2-5, reads KAGVTQTPRYLIKTRGQQVTLSCSPISGHRSVSWYQQTPGQGLQFLFEYFSETQRNKGNFPGRFSGRQFSNSRSEMNVSTLELGDSALYLCASSLGRYRGHRETQYFGPGTRLLVL.

On this clonotype itself: The junction departs from germline at one end; a sequencing error may be responsible. This chain connects TRBV7-3 to TRBJ2-1, with TRBD1 identical over 7 bases. Per germline, CDR1 SGHTA and CDR2 FQGTGA. This CDR3 region has 13 residues. The CDR3 is CSSSWRQGNEQFF. The CDR3 bases are TGTTCCAGCAGCTGGAGACAGGGAAATGAGCAGTTCTTC.

With regard to this clonotype: The conserved phenylalanine or tryptophan is not found at the CDR3 terminus, so this likely reflects a read error. Because the CDR3's place on the DNA is in doubt, the DNA is left out and the CDR3 is given as listed by TCRdb. This chain links TRBV29-1 with TRBJ2-1; TRBD2, as called in the table, went unchecked against the DNA. In germline, CDR1 is SQVTM, CDR2 ANQGSEA. The CDR3 contains 10 residues when both ends are counted. The CDR3 is CSVGEGGHFL.

This clonotype was seen repeatedly, ten times or more. V is TRBV7-9 and J is TRBJ2-7; TRBD1 matches 10 bases. CDR3 length: 14 residues. CDR1 is SEHNR, CDR2 FQNEAQ, per germline (reference sequence). Unmatched junction bases numbered 5, after V lost 5 bases and J lost 4 bases. This CDR3 is CASSEGQGPYEQYF. Here the CDR3 DNA reads TGTGCCAGCAGCGAGGGACAGGGGCCTTACGAGCAGTACTTC.

The rearrangement joins TRBV29-1 to TRBJ2-5; 8 positions agree with TRBD1. This CDR3 is built from 12 residues. Looked up from germline, CDR1 is SQVTM and CDR2 is ANQGSEA. The CDR3 is CNVWDRRETQYF. DNA for the CDR3: TGCAACGTCTGGGACAGGAGAGAGACCCAGTACTTC.

About this clonotype: The junction differs from germline at one of its ends, possibly a read error. V is TRBV9 and J is TRBJ2-1; D call uncertain. This CDR3 region has 15 residues. From germline, CDR1 is SGDLS and CDR2 YYNGEE. In nucleotides, the CDR3 is TGTGTCAACAGCGCATCCACCTGGGTCAACAATGAGCAGTTTTTC. It specifies CVNSASTWVNNEQFF.

This clonotype was observed once. An end of the junction differs from the germline gene, which may be a read error. The chain joins TRBV6-1 to TRBJ2-5; D might be TRBD1 or TRBD2, each matching 5 bases. The germline CDR1 and CDR2 sequences are MNHNS and SASEGT. This CDR3 is 13 amino acids long. The CDR3 reads CASSRVSWGTRYF. The CDR3 coding sequence is TGTGCCAGCAGCCGAGTATCGTGGGGGACCCGGTACTTC.

A note on this clonotype: Germline is not matched at one junction end, which may reflect a read error. This sequence joins TRBV29-1 and TRBJ1-1; D is unclear. Germline V gene lookup returns CDR1 SQVTM and CDR2 ANQGSEA. The CDR3 consists of 14 residues. The CDR3 nucleotides read TGCAACGTTGAACTTGGCCTCATGAACACTGAAGCTTCCTTT. This gives the protein CNVELGLMNTEASF. The full variable domain, rest sourced from reference TRBV29-1 and TRBJ1-1, is SAVISQKPSRDICQRGTSLTIQCQVDSQVTMMFWYRQQPGQSLTLIATANQGSEATYESGFVIDKFPISRPNLTFSTLTVSNMSPEDSSIYLCNVELGLMNTEASFGQGTRLTVV.

Remarks on this clonotype: This may arise from a read error, as a much more abundant clone is one base away. The rearrangement links TRBV24-1 to TRBJ2-5, with 9 bases fitting TRBD1. Germline V lookup: CDR1 KGHDR, CDR2 SFDVKD. This CDR3 is built from 16 residues. The CDR3 DNA reads as TGTGCCACCAGTGACCCGACCGGGACAGGGAGAGAGATCCAGTACTTC. This encodes CATSDPTGTGREIQYF.

This sequence joins TRBV7-3 and TRBJ2-1; 7 bases are shared with TRBD2. Germline trimming cut 2 bases from V and 12 bases from J; bases unmatched to any gene: 7. Germline values: CDR1 SGHTA, CDR2 FQGTGA. The CDR3 consists of 13 residues. CDR3 sequence reads: CASSLERGVGQFF. As DNA, the CDR3 is TGTGCCAGCAGCTTAGAACGGGGGGTCGGGCAGTTCTTC. Looking up the rest from reference TRBV7-3 and TRBJ2-1 gives the full variable domain: GAGVSQTPSNKVTEKGKYVELRCDPISGHTALYWYRQSLGQGPEFLIYFQGTGAADDSGLPNDRFFAVRPEGSVSTLKIQRTERGDSAVYLCASSLERGVGQFFGPGTRLTVL.

The V and J genes are TRBV11-2 and TRBJ2-3; D remains unclear. The CDR3 contains 16 residues. Trimming cost V 1 base and J 5 bases, with 16 bases left between them. Germline CDR1 and CDR2: SGHAT and FQNNGV. CDR3 loop: CASSLAVGRAIDTQYF. CDR3 nucleotide sequence: TGTGCCAGCAGCTTAGCAGTTGGACGGGCGATAGATACGCAGTATTTT.

Notes on this clonotype: The germline gene is not matched at one end of the junction; a read error may be the cause. The J gene is TRBJ2-7, the V gene TRBV4-1; D might be TRBD1 (5 bases). The germline CDR1 and CDR2 sequences are MGHRA and YSYEKL. CDR3 size: 14 residues. CDR3 region: CASTRSDRGYEQHF. In DNA form, the CDR3 reads TGCGCCAGCACCCGCAGTGACAGAGGATACGAACAGCACTTC.

This clonotype was detected ten times or more. The rearrangement uses TRBV10-3 and TRBJ2-1; 8 bases are a match to TRBD2. The J segment lost 4 bases and the V segment lost 3 bases, leaving 8 bases of the junction unmatched. From germline, CDR1 is ENHRY and CDR2 SYGVKD. The CDR3 covers 16 residues. The CDR3: CAISDPGGSSYNEQFF. The CDR3 nucleotides are TGTGCCATCAGTGACCCGGGAGGGTCATCGTACAATGAGCAGTTCTTC.